The 20 T cell receptor beta chains reported below all come from one sample, sequenced in a study of cytomegalovirus exposure and HLA in healthy donors. Researchers ran the PCR with 60 Vbeta and 13 Jbeta primers. TCRdb's table, derived via immunoSEQ multiplex PCR, lists solely in-frame clones and lacks some. The sample has fewer than 250,000 clones, approximately 83% seen once; the top ten hold around 9.6%. Sequenced: PBMCs. The receptors were gathered from a woman between 50 and 59 years old in good health and CMV-seropositive.

The rearrangement uses TRBV5-5 and TRBJ1-5; 8 bases are shared with TRBD1. This CDR3 spans 17 amino acids. Germline V gene data show CDR1 as SGHKS and CDR2 as YYEKEE (reference sequence). V lost 4 bases, J lost 3 bases, and 12 bases stayed unmatched. In DNA, the CDR3 is TGTGCCAGCAGCCCGACGGGTCAGGGGGCACACAATCAGCCCCAGCATTTT. Encoded protein: CASSPTGQGAHNQPQHF.

The chain recombines TRBV7-6 with TRBJ1-1; D is possibly TRBD1 (5 bases). The V end lost 5 bases, the J end lost 0 bases, and 13 bases lay between the germline ends. The CDR3 loop spans 15 amino acids. Germline assignment: CDR1 SGHVS and CDR2 FNYEAQ. The CDR3 protein is CASSAGLNMNTEAFF. CDR3 DNA sequence: TGTGCCAGCAGCGCGGGGCTCAACATGAACACTGAAGCTTTCTTT.

The chain is built from TRBV5-4 and TRBJ1-6; D is undetermined. Trimming shortened V by 2 bases and J by 6 bases, and 9 bases separated the two germline ends. The germline V gene has CDR1 SGHNT and CDR2 YYREEE (reference sequence). This CDR3 has 14 amino acids. CDR3 nucleotides: TGTGCCAGCAGCTTTTCGGGGTTTAATTCACCCCTCCACTTT. Its translation is CASSFSGFNSPLHF.

The V and J genes are TRBV29-1 and TRBJ2-3, with 8 positions matching TRBD1. Trimming took 5 bases from V and 5 from J; bases not matched to a gene: 15. The CDR3 extends over 16 amino acids. CDR1 and CDR2 from the germline V gene are SQVTM and ANQGSEA. CDR3 amino acids: CSVRAQDRGGKDTQYF. CDR3 sequence (DNA): TGCAGCGTTCGAGCCCAAGACAGGGGAGGTAAAGATACGCAGTATTTT.

This sequence joins TRBV19 and TRBJ1-1, with D unclear. CDR1 and CDR2 from the germline V gene are LNHDA and SQIVND (reference sequence). The CDR3 totals 14 residues. V shed 3 bases and J shed 1 base, with 9 bases lying between them. The CDR3 DNA reads TGTGCCAGTAGTATTAGGGAGCAGAACACTGAAGCTTTCTTT. This translates into CASSIREQNTEAFF. The full variable domain, completed using reference TRBV19 and TRBJ1-1, is DGGITQSPKYLFRKEGQNVTLSCEQNLNHDAMYWYRQDPGQGLRLIYYSQIVNDFQKGDIAEGYSVSREKKESFPLTVTSAQKNPTAFYLCASSIREQNTEAFFGQGTRLTVV.

The chain is built from TRBV7-3 and TRBJ2-4; possibly TRBD2 for D (5 bases). CDR1 is SGHTA and CDR2 is FQGTGA in the germline V gene. V dropped 8 bases and J dropped 5 bases, with 13 bases sitting between them. The length of the CDR3 is 13 residues. The DNA for the CDR3 is TGTGCCAGCGGATCCGACGGGGAAAACATTCAGTACTTC. Translated: CASGSDGENIQYF.

This CDR3 reads CAELAGQGGEKLFF. CDR3 DNA sequence: TGTGCCGAATTGGCGGGACAGGGGGGGGAAAAACTGTTTTTT. This chain uses TRBV5-4 with TRBJ1-4; TRBD1 aligns across 11 bases. Trimming at V came to 10 bases and at J to 8 bases, leaving 10 bases not matched to a gene. The CDR3 extends over 14 amino acids. The germline CDR1 and CDR2 sequences are SGHNT and YYREEE (reference sequence).

V usage is TRBV6-1 and J usage is TRBJ2-7; a possible D gene is TRBD2 (6 bases). CDR1 and CDR2 from the germline V gene are MNHNS and SASEGT. The ends were cut back, 8 bases at V and 5 bases at J, with 19 bases in the middle. This CDR3 has 14 residues. The CDR3: CASLLGWGGHEQYF. The DNA for the CDR3 is TGTGCCAGCCTCTTGGGTTGGGGAGGCCACGAGCAGTACTTC.

The V and J genes are TRBV7-3 and TRBJ2-1; D is unresolved. V dropped 5 bases and J dropped 10 bases, with 12 bases sitting between them. The CDR3 sequence is 12 residues long. Per the germline V gene, CDR1 is SGHTA and CDR2 is FQGTGA. The CDR3 region has the DNA TGTGCCAGCAGCCCCCCAGGTGGAGAGCAGTTCTTC. This gives the protein CASSPPGGEQFF.

The gene calls are TRBV19 and TRBJ1-6; 7 positions match TRBD1. CDR1 and CDR2 from the germline V gene are LNHDA and SQIVND (reference sequence). The V gene end was trimmed by 7 bases and the J gene end by 11 bases; junction bases not matched to a gene: 17. The CDR3 consists of 16 residues. The CDR3 reads CASIGGRGSPAAPLHF. CDR3 nucleotide sequence: TGTGCCAGTATAGGGGGCAGGGGGTCCCCCGCGGCACCCCTCCACTTT.

This sequence joins TRBV9 and TRBJ2-1, with D unclear. Per germline, CDR1 SGDLS and CDR2 YYNGEE. This CDR3 region has 15 residues. V was cut by 3 bases and J by 1 base, with 11 bases left in between. CDR3 nucleotides: TGTGCCAGCAGCGCTCAGGCACTTTCCTACAATGAGCAGTTCTTC. It specifies CASSAQALSYNEQFF.

This chain connects TRBV9 to TRBJ1-3; TRBD1 agrees at 11 bases. V lost 0 bases, J lost 0 bases, and 2 bases stayed unmatched. CDR1 is SGDLS, CDR2 YYNGEE, per germline. CDR3 length equals 17 residues. The CDR3 bases are TGTGCCAGCAGCGTAGACGGGACAGGGGGCTCTGGAAACACCATATATTTT. Protein product: CASSVDGTGGSGNTIYF.

The CDR3 here is CASSVVDRGEGGNTIYF. CDR3 DNA sequence: TGTGCCAGCAGCGTAGTCGACAGGGGAGAAGGTGGAAACACCATATATTTT. The genes are TRBV9 and TRBJ1-3, with 8 bases that match TRBD1. This CDR3 has 17 residues. Germline CDR1 and CDR2: SGDLS and YYNGEE. J lost 3 bases, V lost 0 bases, and 8 bases had no gene match. Full variable domain (outside the CDR3, taken from reference TRBV9 and TRBJ1-3): DSGVTQTPKHLITATGQRVTLRCSPRSGDLSVYWYQQSLDQGLQFLIQYYNGEERAKGNILERFSAQQFPDLHSELNLSSLELGDSALYFCASSVVDRGEGGNTIYFGEGSWLTVV.

The table lists this clone with a few counts. The chain uses TRBV5-1 and TRBJ1-3; no clear D gene. The CDR3 has 12 residues. V was pared by 0 bases and J by 7 bases, with 5 bases between. The germline gives CDR1 SGHRS, CDR2 YFSETQ. CDR3: CASSLDRNTIYF. The CDR3 nucleotides are TGCGCCAGCAGCTTGGACCGGAACACCATATATTTT. Complete variable domain (other parts from reference TRBV5-1 and TRBJ1-3): KAGVTQTPRYLIKTRGQQVTLSCSPISGHRSVSWYQQTPGQGLQFLFEYFSETQRNKGNFPGRFSGRQFSNSRSEMNVSTLELGDSALYLCASSLDRNTIYFGEGSWLTVV.

This clone was seen just once. The chain employs TRBV7-8 and TRBJ1-1; D might be TRBD1 (5 bases). CDR1 is SGHVS and CDR2 is FQNEAQ in the germline V gene. V lost 3 bases, J lost 0 bases, and 14 bases lay in between. The CDR3 has 16 amino acids. The CDR3 loop reads CASSLGRTRVNTEAFF. The CDR3 DNA follows: TGTGCCAGCAGCTTGGGGCGAACCAGGGTGAACACTGAAGCTTTCTTT.

This clone was detected only once. The rearrangement joins TRBV6-5 to TRBJ2-7; the D gene is possibly TRBD2 (6 bases). This CDR3 contains 14 residues. The germline gives CDR1 MNHEY, CDR2 SVGAGI. The V and J ends lost 6 bases and 0 bases respectively, with 12 bases between them. The CDR3 DNA follows: TGTGCCAGCAGCCCCGGGACTCCCTCCTACGAGCAGTACTTC. Its translation is CASSPGTPSYEQYF.

This chain links TRBV6-5 with TRBJ1-1; possible D gene TRBD1, 5 bases. The CDR3 totals 15 residues. Trimming cost V 6 bases and J 0 bases, with 14 bases left between them. CDR1 and CDR2 from the germline V gene are MNHEY and SVGAGI. The CDR3 nucleotides are TGTGCCAGCAGCCCCCTACAGGTTATGAACACTGAAGCTTTCTTT. Translated, it gives CASSPLQVMNTEAFF.

This clone was seen just once. This sequence joins TRBV14 and TRBJ1-1; no reliable D call. V was clipped by 0 bases and J by 4 bases, with 15 bases between them. This CDR3 comprises 16 residues. From germline, CDR1 is SGHDN and CDR2 FVKESK. CDR3 protein: CASSQDLGRVGTEAFF. CDR3 sequence (DNA): TGTGCCAGCAGCCAAGATTTGGGTCGGGTAGGCACTGAAGCTTTCTTT.

The chain combines TRBV10-3 with TRBJ1-2, with TRBD1 matching 8 bases. Germline assignment: CDR1 ENHRY and CDR2 SYGVKD. V shed 8 bases, J shed 7 bases, and the junction held 21 bases outside the gene matches. This CDR3 comprises 17 residues. The CDR3 sequence is CAIQLGGTGGALGGYTF. CDR3 bases: TGTGCCATCCAGTTAGGGGGGACAGGAGGCGCGTTGGGTGGCTACACCTTC.

There are a few counts of this clone. The chain combines TRBV19 with TRBJ2-7; maybe TRBD1 (5 bases). Trimming took 1 base from V and 3 from J, leaving 10 bases between them. CDR1 is LNHDA and CDR2 is SQIVND in the germline V gene (reference sequence). CDR3 length equals 14 residues. The CDR3 DNA sequence: TGTGCCAGTAGTATAGGACAGCAGTTCTACGAGCAGTACTTC. It codes for CASSIGQQFYEQYF.